One sample yielded the 20 T cell receptor beta chains listed below, sequenced in a study of regulatory T cells in long-lasting Graves disease. The time point here: newly diagnosed GD, antithyroid drugs for less than 3 months. The TCR library was prepared using RNA isolated from PBMCs. CDR3 regions were amplified by Arm-PCR using iRepertoire HTBI primers to build TCR beta libraries. TCRdb fed the multiplex PCR reads into MiXCR, producing one record per CDR3 protein. The repertoire holds 450,000 to 650,000 distinct CDR3 sequences, around 15% seen once, with more than 20% in the top ten. These data were likewise used in another study, on T cells in Graves' hyperthyroidism and ophthalmopathy.

This specimen was peripheral blood mononuclear cells (PBMCs), taken at new diagnosis, from a patient treated with antithyroid drugs. The receptor set was obtained from a woman aged 35-65 years with Graves disease.

With regard to this clonotype: A much larger clonotype is one base distant, so this may be a read error. The V and J genes are TRBV6-1 and TRBJ2-7; 8 nucleotides align to TRBD2. V gave up 3 bases and J gave up 9 bases; unmatched junction bases: 7. The CDR3 extends over 13 amino acids. The germline CDR1 and CDR2 sequences are MNHNS and SASEGT. CDR3 bases: TGTGCCAGCAGTGACCTGCGGGGGGACGGGCAGTACTTC. Residues: CASSDLRGDGQYF.

This clonotype was observed many times. The CDR3 sequence: CASSLAKTGGHGYTF. Here the CDR3 DNA reads TGTGCCAGCAGCTTAGCGAAGACAGGTGGTCATGGCTACACCTTC. The genes are TRBV7-9 and TRBJ1-2; D might be TRBD1 (6 bases). The CDR3 has 15 residues. Germline CDR1 is SEHNR and CDR2 is FQNEAQ (reference sequence). The V end was cut by 0 bases, the J end by 6 bases, with 14 bases between.

V gene TRBV7-2 combines with J gene TRBJ2-5; TRBD1 matches at 9 bases. Trimming cost V 2 bases and J 2 bases; bases outside gene matches: 6. The length of the CDR3 is 16 residues. CDR1 SGHTA and CDR2 FQGNSA come from the germline V gene. CDR3 nucleotide sequence: TGTGCCAGCAGCTTAACATCGGGACAGGGACAAGAGACCCAGTACTTC. This codes for CASSLTSGQGQETQYF.

The sample holds a few counts of this clonotype. The chain employs TRBV7-8 and TRBJ2-7; D might be TRBD1 or TRBD2, each matching 5 bases. Germline-derived CDR1 and CDR2 are SGHVS and FQNEAQ. Trimming removed 5 bases from V and 0 bases from J, with 14 bases in between. The CDR3 consists of 15 residues. This CDR3 reads CASSRMGESSYEQYF. CDR3 bases: TGTGCCAGCAGCCGTATGGGGGAAAGCTCCTACGAGCAGTACTTC.

The sample holds a few counts of this clonotype. The chain uses TRBV11-1 and TRBJ1-5; TRBD1 is a possible D gene (5 bases). The CDR3 has 14 amino acids. V was shortened by 2 bases and J by 14 bases, with 19 bases between the two germline ends. CDR1 is SGHAT, CDR2 FQDESV, per germline (reference sequence). CDR3 amino acids: CASSLLGGERAEHF. The DNA of the CDR3 is TGTGCCAGCAGCTTATTGGGAGGGGAAAGGGCTGAGCATTTT.

The table lists this clonotype with a few counts. The rearrangement joins TRBV5-1 to TRBJ1-3, with D uncertain. Germline V gene lookup returns CDR1 SGHRS and CDR2 YFSETQ. The CDR3 is made up of 14 amino acids. V lost 4 bases to trimming and J lost 6 bases, with 14 bases between them. CDR3 DNA sequence: TGCGCCAGCAGCCTAGAGAGGACTCCAAACACCATATATTTT. This sequence encodes CASSLERTPNTIYF.

A few counts support this clonotype. The chain joins TRBV7-2 to TRBJ2-3, with D perhaps given as TRBD1 or TRBD2 (6 bases each). V gave up 5 bases and J gave up 0 bases, with 9 bases separating them. Germline values: CDR1 SGHTA, CDR2 FQGNSA. The CDR3 is 14 residues long. This CDR3 reads CASSQGTSTDTQYF. CDR3 DNA: TGTGCCAGCAGCCAGGGGACTAGCACAGATACGCAGTATTTT.

In its sample, this clonotype was seen a few times. The rearrangement links TRBV15 to TRBJ2-3; D may be TRBD1 (6 bases). Trimming shortened V by 5 bases and J by 0 bases, and 12 bases separated the two germline ends. The V gene's germline CDR1 is LNHNV and CDR2 YYDKDF (reference sequence). The CDR3 covers 15 residues. The CDR3 region has the DNA TGTGCCACCAGCGGCGACAGGTCGAGCACAGATACGCAGTATTTT. Translated: CATSGDRSSTDTQYF.

This sequence joins TRBV6-4 and TRBJ1-2; D gene uncertain. The germline V and J ends were trimmed by 2 bases and 0 bases, with 4 bases remaining between them. Germline V gene data show CDR1 as MRHNA and CDR2 as SNTAGT. The length of the CDR3 is 13 residues. The CDR3 region has the DNA TGTGCCAGCAGTGACGTAGCTAACTATGGCTACACCTTC. This translates into CASSDVANYGYTF.

In its sample, this clonotype was seen a few times. This chain uses TRBV10-3 with TRBJ2-5; no definite D call. Germline V gene lookup returns CDR1 ENHRY and CDR2 SYGVKD. The CDR3 extends over 15 amino acids. V was shortened by 2 bases and J by 4 bases, with 14 bases between the two germline ends. The chain's CDR3 is CAISEGRFKGETQYF. The CDR3 DNA is TGTGCCATCAGTGAGGGGCGCTTCAAGGGAGAGACCCAGTACTTC.

The chain carries TRBV28 and TRBJ2-3; TRBD1 might be the D (6 bases). V was trimmed by 3 bases and J by 4 bases, leaving 14 bases between them. This CDR3 comprises 15 residues. From germline, CDR1 is MDHEN and CDR2 SYDVKM. CDR3 DNA sequence: TGTGCCAGCAGTTTTGTGGGGGCGGCCCCAGATACGCAGTATTTT. Residues: CASSFVGAAPDTQYF.

This clonotype has ten or more counts. The chain uses TRBV3-1 and TRBJ2-1; D uncertain. Trimming stripped 5 bases from V and 9 bases from J, with 11 bases between. There are 12 residues in the CDR3. The germline CDR1 and CDR2 sequences are LGHDT and YNNKEL (reference sequence). This chain's CDR3 is CASSVRLGEQFF. The CDR3 DNA sequence: TGTGCCAGCAGCGTCCGACTGGGTGAGCAGTTCTTC.

This clonotype was observed many times. The CDR3 region has the DNA TGTGCCAGCAGCTTGAGCGGGGGCCCGAATGAGCAGTTCTTC. Its translation is CASSLSGGPNEQFF. This chain joins TRBV7-3 and TRBJ2-1, with 8 bases identical to TRBD2. The V and J ends lost 3 bases and 7 bases, in that order; junction bases with no gene match: 5. There are 14 residues in the CDR3. From germline, CDR1 is SGHTA and CDR2 FQGTGA.

The sample holds a few counts of this clonotype. The CDR3 nucleotides are TGCGCCAGCAGCTTGGACAGTTTACAAGAGACCCAGTACTTC. Translation: CASSLDSLQETQYF. The chain recombines TRBV5-1 with TRBJ2-5; D remains ambiguous. Between the trimmed V and J ends, which lost 0 bases and 2 bases, there was a span of 8 bases. The CDR3 spans 14 residues. From germline, CDR1 is SGHRS and CDR2 YFSETQ.

The DNA for the CDR3 is TGTGCCAGCAGTTTATCTAGCGGGAGGAGGGACAATGAGCAGTTCTTC. Its translation: CASSLSSGRRDNEQFF. The V call is TRBV28, the J call TRBJ2-1; TRBD2 aligns across 11 bases. J gave up 5 bases and V 1 base, and 4 bases lay outside the gene matches. Germline V lookup: CDR1 MDHEN, CDR2 SYDVKM. The CDR3 has 16 amino acids.

This clonotype occurred a few times. The V and J genes are TRBV2 and TRBJ1-2; TRBD1 is a possible D gene (5 bases). The CDR3 runs 12 residues. Trimming left V 7 bases short and J 4 bases short, with 10 bases between. Germline CDR1 SNHLY, CDR2 FYNNEI. CDR3 bases: TGTGCCAGCAAAGACAGCACCTATGGCTACACCTTC. Translated: CASKDSTYGYTF.

Ten or more counts support this clonotype. The rearrangement uses TRBV12-3 or TRBV12-4 and TRBJ1-1, with D tentatively TRBD1 (5 bases). CDR3 length: 15 amino acids. V shed 7 bases and J shed 0 bases, with 15 bases lying between them. CDR3 DNA sequence: TGTGCCAGCAAGGTTCACGGGGGTATGAACACTGAAGCTTTCTTT. The encoded protein is CASKVHGGMNTEAFF.

This clonotype was detected only a few times. The chain has TRBV28 and TRBJ2-4; 10 nucleotides line up with TRBD2. V shed 6 bases and J 9 bases; nucleotides not matched to a gene: 5. The CDR3 extends over 13 amino acids. Per germline, CDR1 MDHEN and CDR2 SYDVKM. The CDR3 DNA sequence: TGTGCCAGCAGCCAAGCGGGGGGGGGCATTCAGTACTTC. Amino acid sequence: CASSQAGGGIQYF.

V is TRBV20-1 and J is TRBJ1-2, with D possibly TRBD1 on 6 matching bases. CDR3 size: 12 residues. Germline V gene lookup returns CDR1 DFQATT and CDR2 SNEGSKA (reference sequence). V gave up 3 bases and J gave up 8 bases, with 13 bases separating them. CDR3 bases: TGCAGTGCTAGGGAGGGGGGTCGGGGCTACACCTTC. Translated: CSAREGGRGYTF.

Ten or more counts support this clonotype. The chain employs TRBV29-1 and TRBJ1-1; perhaps TRBD1 as D (5 bases). The length of the CDR3 is 10 residues. The germline gives CDR1 SQVTM, CDR2 ANQGSEA. The CDR3 DNA reads as TGCATTGCGGGGGACACTGAAGCTTTCTTT. Translation gives CIAGDTEAFF.